The 27 T cell receptor beta chains reported below all come from one sample, sequenced in a study of radiotherapy plus CTLA-4 blockade in lung cancer. Libraries were prepared by immunoSEQ multiplex PCR; TCRdb keeps only in-frame clonotypes and omits some of them. This table has about 97,000 clones, 65% to 80% appearing once. Specimen: peripheral blood, collected from a patient treated with radiotherapy plus ipilimumab. The receptors stem from a human donor with non-small cell lung cancer who had a partial response to radiotherapy plus ipilimumab. Some clones in this sample may be carry-over from other donors' samples.

In its sample, this clone was seen a few times. The V and J genes are TRBV6-5 and TRBJ1-6; the D gene is possibly TRBD1 (5 bases). The germline V gene encodes CDR1 MNHEY and CDR2 SVGAGI. V was clipped by 2 bases and J by 6 bases, with 11 bases between them. The CDR3 contains 15 residues. CDR3 sequence (DNA): TGTGCCAGCAGTTACAGGCAGGGCTTTAATTCACCCCTCCACTTT. Translation: CASSYRQGFNSPLHF.

In this sample, this clone turned up once. V usage is TRBV7-3 and J usage is TRBJ2-7; 9 positions agree with TRBD2. Losses at the gene ends were 1 base for V and 5 bases for J; bases not matched to a gene: 6. The CDR3 runs 15 residues. The germline V gene encodes CDR1 SGHTA and CDR2 FQGTGA. The CDR3: CASSLMAGGPHEQYF. Written as DNA, the CDR3 is TGTGCCAGCAGCTTAATGGCGGGAGGGCCCCACGAGCAGTACTTC.

The gene calls are TRBV7-3 and TRBJ2-1, with 12 bases matching TRBD2. This CDR3 has 16 amino acids. From germline, CDR1 is SGHTA and CDR2 FQGTGA. Losses at the gene ends were 8 bases for V and 4 bases for J; bases not matched to a gene: 9. The CDR3 sequence is CASGNGLAGGYNEQFF. In DNA, the CDR3 is TGTGCCAGCGGTAATGGTCTAGCGGGAGGGTACAATGAGCAGTTCTTC.

The V call is TRBV9, the J call TRBJ1-4; perhaps TRBD1 as D (6 bases). The CDR3 is 15 residues long. Looked up from germline, CDR1 is SGDLS and CDR2 is YYNGEE. With 0 bases removed from V and 0 bases from J, the gap between germline ends came to 6 bases. CDR3: CASSVGTATNEKLFF. The CDR3 bases are TGTGCCAGCAGCGTAGGGACAGCAACTAATGAAAAACTGTTTTTT.

The CDR3 coding sequence is TGTGCCAGCAGCACTAGCGGGGGAGCCGCGGGGACCCAGTACTTC. Translation: CASSTSGGAAGTQYF. The J gene is TRBJ2-5, the V gene TRBV5-6, with 11 nucleotides matching TRBD2. J was trimmed by 7 bases and V by 4 bases; bases with no gene match: 9. Germline-derived CDR1 and CDR2 are SGHDT and YYEEEE. This CDR3 region has 15 residues.

In DNA form, the CDR3 reads TGTGCCAGCAGCTTAGGCGTCAGGGGGCGTCAATACAATGAGCAGTTCTTC. It is translated as CASSLGVRGRQYNEQFF. V usage is TRBV11-3 and J usage is TRBJ2-1; 8 positions match TRBD1. CDR3 length equals 17 residues. Looked up from germline, CDR1 is SGHNT and CDR2 is YENEEA. The ends lost 1 base at V and 4 bases at J; junction bases unmatched: 9. The variable domain in full, with the rest retrieved from reference TRBV11-3 and TRBJ2-1, is EAGVVQSPRYKIIEKKQPVAFWCNPISGHNTLYWYLQNLGQGPELLIRYENEEAVDDSQLPKDRFSAERLKGVDSTLKIQPAELGDSAVYLCASSLGVRGRQYNEQFFGPGTRLTVL.

This clone was counted only a few times. The CDR3, as DNA: TGTGCCAGCAGCTTAGGGCCGGGGGGGCCGTACGAGCAGTACTTC. It translates to CASSLGPGGPYEQYF. This rearrangement joins TRBV7-7 to TRBJ2-7, with TRBD2 matching 8 bases. Germline V CDR1 and CDR2: SSHAT, FNYEAQ (reference sequence). V was pared by 1 base and J by 4 bases, with 6 bases of the junction left unmatched. The length of the CDR3 is 15 residues. Full variable domain (outside the CDR3, taken from reference TRBV7-7 and TRBJ2-7): GAGVSQSPRYKVTKRGQDVTLRCDPISSHATLYWYQQALGQGPEFLTYFNYEAQPDKSGLPSDRFSAERPEGSISTLTIQRTEQRDSAMYRCASSLGPGGPYEQYFGPGTRLTVT.

The rearrangement uses TRBV19 and TRBJ2-3; possibly TRBD2 for D (6 bases). Trimming pared 4 bases from V and 2 bases from J, leaving 13 bases between. Germline V gene sequence: CDR1 LNHDA, CDR2 SQIVND (reference sequence). This CDR3 region has 15 residues. The CDR3 loop is CASSRGGRDTDTQYF. The CDR3 nucleotides read TGTGCCAGTAGTAGAGGAGGGAGAGACACAGATACGCAGTATTTT.

This clone was counted only a few times. CDR3 coding DNA: TGCGCCAGCAGCTTGGCCGACAGGTCTAAGCAGTACTTC. Amino acid sequence: CASSLADRSKQYF. The gene calls are TRBV5-1 and TRBJ2-7; tentatively, D is TRBD1 (6 bases). Trimming cost V 0 bases and J 8 bases, with 12 bases left between them. The CDR3 is 13 amino acids. Germline-derived CDR1 and CDR2 are SGHRS and YFSETQ.

This clone was recorded only once. V usage is TRBV7-9 and J usage is TRBJ1-2, with a tentative D call TRBD1 (6 bases). The germline V gene encodes CDR1 SEHNR and CDR2 FQNEAQ (reference sequence). V was clipped by 1 base and J by 6 bases, with 15 bases between them. This CDR3 has 15 amino acids. The DNA of the CDR3 is TGTGCCAGCAGCTTAGGCGGGCAGGGGCAGGATGGCTACACCTTC. This gives the protein CASSLGGQGQDGYTF.

This clone showed up just a few times. The rearrangement joins TRBV10-2 to TRBJ2-3; 11 nucleotides match TRBD2. Per germline, CDR1 WSHSY and CDR2 SAAADI. Losses at the gene ends were 5 bases for V and 4 bases for J; bases not matched to a gene: 2. CDR3 size: 14 residues. CDR3 nucleotide sequence: TGCGCCAGCAGTTCTAGCGGGAGGTCAGATACGCAGTATTTT. Translated, it gives CASSSSGRSDTQYF.

CDR3: CASRSDSYEQYF. The CDR3 coding sequence is TGTGCCAGCAGGTCGGACAGCTACGAGCAGTACTTC. The V call is TRBV2, the J call TRBJ2-7; D possibly corresponds to TRBD1 (6 bases). Trimming shortened V by 6 bases and J by 3 bases, and 9 bases separated the two germline ends. Germline V CDR1 and CDR2: SNHLY, FYNNEI. The CDR3 covers 12 residues. Complete variable domain (other parts from reference TRBV2 and TRBJ2-7): EPEVTQTPSHQVTQMGQEVILRCVPISNHLYFYWYRQILGQKVEFLVSFYNNEISEKSEIFDDQFSVERPDGSNFTLKIRSTKLEDSAMYFCASRSDSYEQYFGPGTRLTVT.

This clone was seen more than once but under ten times. The rearrangement links TRBV6-4 to TRBJ2-2, with TRBD2 matching 7 bases. The CDR3 sequence is 16 residues long. The ends lost 6 bases at V and 3 bases at J; junction bases unmatched: 10. Per the germline V gene, CDR1 is MRHNA and CDR2 is SNTAGT. CDR3 nucleotide sequence: TGTGCCAGCAGCTCCGGGGGGAATTGGGACACCGGGGAGCTGTTTTTT. Its translation is CASSSGGNWDTGELFF.

The chain combines TRBV18 with TRBJ2-1; 10 bases match TRBD2. After removal of 5 bases from V and 0 bases from J, the junction contained 4 bases not matched to a gene. Germline loops: CDR1 KGHSH, CDR2 LQKENI. This CDR3 spans 16 amino acids. The CDR3 region is CASSSLAGASYNEQFF. For the CDR3, the DNA is TGTGCCAGCTCATCCCTAGCGGGAGCCTCCTACAATGAGCAGTTCTTC.

This chain joins TRBV18 and TRBJ1-5; D call uncertain. V shed 6 bases and J shed 2 bases, with 14 bases lying between them. The CDR3 sequence is 15 residues long. Germline CDR1 reads KGHSH; CDR2 reads LQKENI. In DNA, the CDR3 is TGTGCCAGCTCTTCGGGGTCGTTGGGCAATCAGCCCCAGCATTTT. It is translated as CASSSGSLGNQPQHF.

The chain has TRBV9 and TRBJ2-3; 9 bases fit TRBD2. V trimming: 2 bases; J trimming: 3 bases; junction bases outside the gene matches: 19. Germline V gene data show CDR1 as SGDLS and CDR2 as YYNGEE. The CDR3 totals 20 residues. Written as DNA, the CDR3 is TGTGCCAGCAGCGTCGATTGGGTGGGGGGCTTAGCGGGAGTGACAGATACGCAGTATTTT. This encodes CASSVDWVGGLAGVTDTQYF.

The chain recombines TRBV6-5 with TRBJ2-7; 8 bases match TRBD2. Trimming removed 3 bases from V and 7 bases from J; junction bases left unmatched: 14. CDR3 length equals 16 residues. Germline CDR1 reads MNHEY; CDR2 reads SVGAGI. CDR3 nucleotides: TGTGCCAGCAGTTATCAGGCGGGGGGCGAAGGTTGGGAGCAGTACTTC. It encodes CASSYQAGGEGWEQYF.

This clone was counted a few times. The gene calls are TRBV2 and TRBJ2-3; 9 bases line up with TRBD2. The CDR3 has 15 residues. The germline gives CDR1 SNHLY, CDR2 FYNNEI. V gave up 7 bases and J gave up 5 bases; unmatched junction bases: 10. The CDR3 DNA sequence: TGTGCCAGCACCCTGGGGGGCGGGGGGGTAGATACGCAGTATTTT. Translating gives CASTLGGGGVDTQYF.

This clone has a handful of counts. The chain uses TRBV19 and TRBJ1-2; the D is unclear. Trimming left V 4 bases short and J 3 bases short, with 9 bases between. CDR1 and CDR2 (germline): LNHDA, SQIVND (reference sequence). There are 13 residues in the CDR3. CDR3 DNA sequence: TGTGCCAGTAGTAGAGGGTTCGACTATGGCTACACCTTC. This translates into CASSRGFDYGYTF.

This chain connects TRBV10-1 to TRBJ1-5; no clear D. In germline, CDR1 is WNHNN, CDR2 SYGVQD (reference sequence). The CDR3 has 12 amino acids. With 5 bases removed from V and 4 bases from J, the gap between germline ends came to 6 bases. The CDR3 sequence: CASSPTNQPQHF. The CDR3 nucleotides are TGCGCCAGCAGTCCGACTAATCAGCCCCAGCATTTT.

This chain joins TRBV19 and TRBJ2-1, with D possibly being TRBD2 (6 bases). The CDR3 covers 17 residues. The ends were cut back, 4 bases at V and 8 bases at J, with 24 bases in the middle. Looked up from germline, CDR1 is LNHDA and CDR2 is SQIVND (reference sequence). The CDR3 is CASSTTYGSLPFDEQFF. For the CDR3, the DNA is TGTGCCAGTAGTACGACGTACGGGAGTCTCCCCTTTGATGAGCAGTTCTTC. The variable domain in full, with the rest retrieved from reference TRBV19 and TRBJ2-1, is DGGITQSPKYLFRKEGQNVTLSCEQNLNHDAMYWYRQDPGQGLRLIYYSQIVNDFQKGDIAEGYSVSREKKESFPLTVTSAQKNPTAFYLCASSTTYGSLPFDEQFFGPGTRLTVL.

The CDR3 reads CASSDLGLPNQPQHF. CDR3 in DNA: TGTGCCAGCAGTGACTTGGGACTACCCAATCAGCCCCAGCATTTT. The chain employs TRBV6-1 and TRBJ1-5; D is possibly TRBD1 (5 bases). Per the germline V gene, CDR1 is MNHNS and CDR2 is SASEGT. Between the trimmed V and J ends, which lost 3 bases and 3 bases, there was a span of 12 bases. This CDR3 region has 15 residues.

The chain uses TRBV5-1 and TRBJ2-7; D unresolved. Germline V gives CDR1 SGHRS, CDR2 YFSETQ. This CDR3 has 15 amino acids. Deletions cut 0 bases from V and 2 bases from J, with 12 bases between. As DNA, the CDR3 is TGCGCCAGCAGCTTGGGACACATAGATCCCTACGAGCAGTACTTC. This codes for CASSLGHIDPYEQYF.

This chain uses TRBV11-2 with TRBJ2-3; 9 positions agree with TRBD1. The CDR3 spans 16 residues. In germline, CDR1 is SGHAT, CDR2 FQNNGV. Trimming took 1 base from V and 4 from J; bases not matched to a gene: 6. The CDR3 coding sequence is TGTGCCAGCAGCTTAGGGCTGGGGACAGGGTCAGATACGCAGTATTTT. Its protein product is CASSLGLGTGSDTQYF.

This chain joins TRBV2 and TRBJ2-1, with D possibly matching TRBD2 (6 bases). Per the germline V gene, CDR1 is SNHLY and CDR2 is FYNNEI. The germline V and J ends were trimmed by 8 bases and 9 bases, with 17 bases remaining between them. The CDR3 is 13 residues long. The CDR3 nucleotides are TGTGCCAGCGTGGGGGGAGTCCGGATTGAGCAGTTCTTC. Protein sequence: CASVGGVRIEQFF.

The CDR3 coding sequence is TGTGCCAGCGATCGGGGACTAGTAGCCGAGCAGTTCTTC. Protein sequence: CASDRGLVAEQFF. The rearrangement uses TRBV7-2 and TRBJ2-1, with 8 bases matching TRBD2. Germline V gene data show CDR1 as SGHTA and CDR2 as FQGNSA. The CDR3 is made up of 13 amino acids. After removal of 8 bases from V and 10 bases from J, the junction contained 10 bases not matched to a gene.

J is TRBJ1-6 and V is TRBV5-4, with 9 bases matching TRBD1. V was clipped by 2 bases and J by 8 bases; unmatched bases: 2. From germline, CDR1 is SGHNT and CDR2 YYREEE (reference sequence). This CDR3 has 14 amino acids. This chain's CDR3 is CASSFGTGYSPLHF. In nucleotides, the CDR3 is TGTGCCAGCAGCTTTGGGACAGGGTATTCACCCCTCCACTTT.